Shown below are 10 T cell receptor beta chains from a single sample sequenced in a study of human T cells and chemical hapten exposure. Sample time point: pre-sensitization, week 0. Stated treatment: therapeutic diphenylcyclopropenone sensitization with weekly scalp DPC. The template was total RNA from unfractionated whole blood. TCRdb re-called the RACE reads through MiXCR, storing one row per CDR3 protein. The data hold tens of thousands of distinct CDR3 sequences, with around 12% observed a single time. The sample consisted of whole blood, taken in connection with sensitization to the hapten diphenylcyclopropenone (DPC). Receptor source: a woman aged 40-49 years with alopecia areata. Some clones in this sample may be carry-over from other donors' samples.

This clonotype was recorded at least ten times. V gene TRBV27 combines with J gene TRBJ2-1, with D possibly being TRBD2 (5 bases). Deletions cut 5 bases from V and 10 bases from J, with 24 bases between. The CDR3 loop spans 16 amino acids. CDR1 is MNHEY, CDR2 SMNVEV, per germline (reference sequence). The CDR3 coding sequence is TGTGCCAGCAGTATCGCTAGCCCTCCTAGGTCTGGAGAGCAGTTCTTC. This codes for CASSIASPPRSGEQFF.

The rearrangement joins TRBV30 to TRBJ2-3; D uncertain. V shed 4 bases and J shed 8 bases, with 10 bases lying between them. Germline values: CDR1 GTSNPN, CDR2 SVGIG (reference sequence). The CDR3 runs 11 residues. In nucleotides, the CDR3 is TGTGCCTGGACCCTAGGTGGTACGCAGTATTTT. As protein: CAWTLGGTQYF.

This clonotype was detected many times. V usage is TRBV6-1 and J usage is TRBJ2-7; D possibly matches TRBD1 or TRBD2 (6 bases each). The CDR3 is 15 residues long. CDR1 is MNHNS and CDR2 is SASEGT in the germline V gene. The ends were cut back, 2 bases at V and 4 bases at J, with 15 bases in the middle. CDR3 nucleotides: TGTGCCAGCAGTGAATTGACCGGGGGCGAGTACGAGCAGTACTTC. Translation gives CASSELTGGEYEQYF.

This clonotype was seen at least ten times. V usage is TRBV29-1 and J usage is TRBJ1-1; perhaps TRBD1 as D (5 bases). Germline V lookup: CDR1 SQVTM, CDR2 ANQGSEA. The CDR3 has 13 amino acids. The CDR3 spells CSAGNSGLAEAFF. The DNA for the CDR3 is TGCAGTGCCGGGAATTCAGGGCTTGCTGAAGCTTTCTTT.

This clonotype has ten or more counts. The CDR3 DNA reads TGTGCCAGCAGCAGTGTAGCTGAGCAGTTCTTC. Protein product: CASSSVAEQFF. The J gene is TRBJ2-1, the V gene TRBV7-2, with D unclear. Trimming left V 5 bases short and J 9 bases short, with 8 bases between. Germline V gene sequence: CDR1 SGHTA, CDR2 FQGNSA. The CDR3 spans 11 residues. Full variable domain (missing parts from reference TRBV7-2 and TRBJ2-1): GAGVSQSPSNKVTEKGKDVELRCDPISGHTALYWYRQSLGQGLEFLIYFQGNSAPDKSGLPSDRFSAERTGGSVSTLTIQRTQQEDSAVYLCASSSVAEQFFGPGTRLTVL.

This clonotype was observed many times. V is TRBV7-9 and J is TRBJ1-4, with a possible D match to TRBD1 (5 bases). Trimming pared 5 bases from V and 6 bases from J, leaving 16 bases between. CDR1 SEHNR and CDR2 FQNEAQ come from the germline V gene (reference sequence). CDR3 length: 15 residues. The CDR3 bases are TGTGCCAGCAGCAAGAGGTTGGGGGTTGATGAAAAACTGTTTTTT. It specifies CASSKRLGVDEKLFF.

The chain recombines TRBV12-3 or TRBV12-4 with TRBJ2-2; 7 nucleotides align to TRBD1. This CDR3 is built from 15 residues. Germline trimming cut 5 bases from V and 3 bases from J; bases unmatched to any gene: 6. CDR3 sequence (DNA): TGTGCCAGCAGTCACAGGGGAACGTACACCGGGGAGCTGTTTTTT. Translating it yields CASSHRGTYTGELFF.

This clonotype was seen a handful of times. This chain links TRBV20-1 with TRBJ2-2; no firm D call. The CDR3 length is 13 residues. The germline gives CDR1 DFQATT, CDR2 SNEGSKA (reference sequence). The V end was cut by 2 bases, the J end by 6 bases, with 10 bases between. The CDR3 sequence: CSARQVGSGELFF. In DNA, the CDR3 is TGCAGTGCTAGACAAGTGGGGTCCGGGGAGCTGTTTTTT.

Remarks on this clonotype: It is likely a read error, because the conserved phenylalanine at the end of the CDR3 is missing. The chain uses TRBV4-2 and TRBJ2-1; D perhaps matches TRBD1 (6 bases). CDR3 length: 17 residues. V was clipped by 0 bases and J by 5 bases, with 17 bases between them. Germline assignment: CDR1 LGHNA and CDR2 YNFKEQ. DNA of the CDR3: TGTGCCAGCAGCCAAGACTTCGTAACAGGGATAAACAATGAGCAGTTCATC. Its translation: CASSQDFVTGINNEQFI.

V gene TRBV5-1 combines with J gene TRBJ2-7; unclear D gene. With 1 base removed from V and 3 bases from J, the gap between germline ends came to 8 bases. Germline V gene sequence: CDR1 SGHRS, CDR2 YFSETQ. CDR3 length equals 13 residues. The CDR3 protein is CASSLSHDYEQYF. CDR3 DNA sequence: TGCGCCAGCAGCTTGAGTCATGACTACGAGCAGTACTTC.